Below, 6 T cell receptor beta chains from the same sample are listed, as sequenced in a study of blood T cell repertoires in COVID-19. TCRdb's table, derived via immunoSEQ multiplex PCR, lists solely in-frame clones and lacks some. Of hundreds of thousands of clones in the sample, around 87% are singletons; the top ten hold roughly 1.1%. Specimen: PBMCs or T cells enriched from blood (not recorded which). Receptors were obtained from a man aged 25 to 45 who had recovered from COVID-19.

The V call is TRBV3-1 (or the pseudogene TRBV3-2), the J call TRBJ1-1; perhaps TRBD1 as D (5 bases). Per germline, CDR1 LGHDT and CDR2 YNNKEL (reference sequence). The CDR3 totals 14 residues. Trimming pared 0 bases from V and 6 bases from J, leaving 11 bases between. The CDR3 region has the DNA TGTGCCAGCAGCCAAGATGTCAGGGCTTCTGAAGCTTTCTTT. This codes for CASSQDVRASEAFF.

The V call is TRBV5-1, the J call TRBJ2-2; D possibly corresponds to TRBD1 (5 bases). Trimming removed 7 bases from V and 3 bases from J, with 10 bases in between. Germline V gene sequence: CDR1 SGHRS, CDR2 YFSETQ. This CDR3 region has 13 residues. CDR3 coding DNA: TGCGCCAGCCAGGGTTGGGACACCGGGGAGCTGTTTTTT. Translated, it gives CASQGWDTGELFF.

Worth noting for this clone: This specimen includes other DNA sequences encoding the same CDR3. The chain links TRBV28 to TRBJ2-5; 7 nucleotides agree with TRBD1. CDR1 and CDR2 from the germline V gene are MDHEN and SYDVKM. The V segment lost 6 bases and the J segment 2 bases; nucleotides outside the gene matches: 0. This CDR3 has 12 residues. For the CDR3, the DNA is TGTGCCAGCAGGGGACAGCAAGAGACCCAGTACTTC. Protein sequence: CASRGQQETQYF.

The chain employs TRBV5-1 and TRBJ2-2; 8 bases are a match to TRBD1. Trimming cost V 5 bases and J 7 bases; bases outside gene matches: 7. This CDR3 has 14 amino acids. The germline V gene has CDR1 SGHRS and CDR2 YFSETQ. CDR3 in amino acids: CASRPDRVIGELFF. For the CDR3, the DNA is TGCGCCAGCAGGCCGGACAGGGTGATCGGGGAGCTGTTTTTT.

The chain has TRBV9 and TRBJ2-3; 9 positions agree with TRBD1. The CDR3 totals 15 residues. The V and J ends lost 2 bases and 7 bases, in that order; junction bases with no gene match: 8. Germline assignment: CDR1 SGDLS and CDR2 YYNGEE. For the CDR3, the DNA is TGTGCCAGCAGCGTCGGGGACAGGGCGCCCAATACGCAGTATTTT. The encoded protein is CASSVGDRAPNTQYF. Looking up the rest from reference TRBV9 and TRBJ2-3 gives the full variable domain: DSGVTQTPKHLITATGQRVTLRCSPRSGDLSVYWYQQSLDQGLQFLIQYYNGEERAKGNILERFSAQQFPDLHSELNLSSLELGDSALYFCASSVGDRAPNTQYFGPGTRLTVL.

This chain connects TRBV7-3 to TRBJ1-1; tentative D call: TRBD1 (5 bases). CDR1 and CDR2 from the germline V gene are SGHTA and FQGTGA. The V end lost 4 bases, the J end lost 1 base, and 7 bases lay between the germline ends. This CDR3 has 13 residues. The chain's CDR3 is CASSYGQNTEAFF. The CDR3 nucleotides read TGTGCCAGCAGCTACGGACAGAACACTGAAGCTTTCTTT.